This TCR beta chain was captured by sequencing in a study of cytomegalovirus exposure and HLA in healthy donors. Study in general: A previous analysis identified approximately 110 million unique TCR beta sequences derived from 180 million or so T cells.

Germline V CDR1 and CDR2: MNHEY, SMNVEV (reference sequence). The length of the CDR3 is 14 residues. V gave up 5 bases and J gave up 5 bases, with 14 bases separating them. PCR employed 60 Vbeta and 13 Jbeta primers. Sequencing used immunoSEQ multiplex PCR; TCRdb keeps in-frame clones, though not all of them. The sample shows around 150,000 clones, about 80% of them seen only once. The TCR sequence derives from a man aged 18 to 29 in good health and CMV-seronegative. Sequenced: PBMCs. The chain is built from TRBV27 and TRBJ2-3, with D perhaps TRBD2 (7 bases). The CDR3, as DNA: TGTGCCAGCAGTCGGGGGGCACCGGGAGATACGCAGTATTTT. As protein: CASSRGAPGDTQYF.